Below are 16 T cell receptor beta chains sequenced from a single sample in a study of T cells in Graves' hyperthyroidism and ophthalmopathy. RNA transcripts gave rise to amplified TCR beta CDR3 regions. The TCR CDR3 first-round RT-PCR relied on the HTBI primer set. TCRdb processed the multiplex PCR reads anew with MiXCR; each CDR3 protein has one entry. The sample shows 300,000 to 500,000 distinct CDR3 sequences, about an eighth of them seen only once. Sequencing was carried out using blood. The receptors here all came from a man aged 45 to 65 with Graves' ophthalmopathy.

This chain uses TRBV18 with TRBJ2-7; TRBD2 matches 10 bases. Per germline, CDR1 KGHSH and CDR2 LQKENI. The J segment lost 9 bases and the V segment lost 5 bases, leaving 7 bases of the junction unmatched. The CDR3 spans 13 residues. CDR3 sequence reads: CASSSGTSERQYF. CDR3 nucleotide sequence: TGTGCCAGCTCATCAGGGACTAGCGAAAGGCAGTACTTC. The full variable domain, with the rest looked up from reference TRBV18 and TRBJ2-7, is NAGVMQNPRHLVRRRGQEARLRCSPMKGHSHVYWYRQLPEEGLKFMVYLQKENIIDESGMPKERFSAEFPKEGPSILRIQQVVRGDSAAYFCASSSGTSERQYFGPGTRLTVT.

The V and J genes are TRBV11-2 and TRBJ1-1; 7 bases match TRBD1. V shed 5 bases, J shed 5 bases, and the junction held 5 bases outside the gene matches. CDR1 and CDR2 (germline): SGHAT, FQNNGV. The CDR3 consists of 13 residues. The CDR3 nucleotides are TGTGCCAGCAGCAGGGGGCCGAAAACTGAAGCTTTCTTT. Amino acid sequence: CASSRGPKTEAFF.

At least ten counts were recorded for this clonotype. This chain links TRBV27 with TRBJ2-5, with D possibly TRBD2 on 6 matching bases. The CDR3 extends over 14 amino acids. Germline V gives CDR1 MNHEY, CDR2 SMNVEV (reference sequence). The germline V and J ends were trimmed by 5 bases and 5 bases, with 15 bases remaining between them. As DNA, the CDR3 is TGTGCCAGCAGTCCCGTAGCCGGGGGTGAGACCCAGTACTTC. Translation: CASSPVAGGETQYF.

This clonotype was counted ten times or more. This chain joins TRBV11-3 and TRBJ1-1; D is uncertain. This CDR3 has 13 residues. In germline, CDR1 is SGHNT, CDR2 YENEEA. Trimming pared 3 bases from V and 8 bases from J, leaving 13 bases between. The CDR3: CASSFDDLSEAFF. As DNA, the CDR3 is TGTGCCAGCAGCTTCGATGACCTGTCGGAAGCTTTCTTT.

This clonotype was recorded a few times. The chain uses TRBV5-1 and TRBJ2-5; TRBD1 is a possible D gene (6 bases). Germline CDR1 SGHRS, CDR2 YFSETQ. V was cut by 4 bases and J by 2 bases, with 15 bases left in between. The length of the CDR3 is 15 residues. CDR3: CASSPHGTKQETQYF. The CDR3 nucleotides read TGCGCCAGCAGCCCCCACGGGACAAAGCAAGAGACCCAGTACTTC.

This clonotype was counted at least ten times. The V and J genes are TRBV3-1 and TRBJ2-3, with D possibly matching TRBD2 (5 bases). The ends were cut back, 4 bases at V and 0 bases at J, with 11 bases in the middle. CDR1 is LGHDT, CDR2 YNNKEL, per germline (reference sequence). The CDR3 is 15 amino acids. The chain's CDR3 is CASSPTSTSTDTQYF. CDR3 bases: TGTGCCAGCAGCCCCACTAGTACTAGCACAGATACGCAGTATTTT.

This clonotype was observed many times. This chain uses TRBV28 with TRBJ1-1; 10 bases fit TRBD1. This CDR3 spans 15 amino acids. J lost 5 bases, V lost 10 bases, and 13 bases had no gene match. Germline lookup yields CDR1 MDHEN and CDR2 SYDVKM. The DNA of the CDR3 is TGTGCCACCTCAGAGGGGGGACAGGGGTTAACTGAAGCTTTCTTT. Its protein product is CATSEGGQGLTEAFF.

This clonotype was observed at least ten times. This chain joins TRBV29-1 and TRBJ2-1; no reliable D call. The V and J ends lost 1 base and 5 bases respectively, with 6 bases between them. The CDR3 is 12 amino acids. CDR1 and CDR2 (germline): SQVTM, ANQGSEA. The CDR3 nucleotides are TGCAGCGTTGAAGCGGTCGACAATGAGCAGTTCTTC. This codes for CSVEAVDNEQFF.

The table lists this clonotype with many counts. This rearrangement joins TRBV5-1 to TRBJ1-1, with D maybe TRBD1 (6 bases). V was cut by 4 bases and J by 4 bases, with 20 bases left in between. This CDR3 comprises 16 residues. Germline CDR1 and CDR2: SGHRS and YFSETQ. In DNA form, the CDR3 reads TGCGCCAGCAGCCCTGTTCCCAGGGGCGGGTCCACTGAAGCTTTCTTT. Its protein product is CASSPVPRGGSTEAFF. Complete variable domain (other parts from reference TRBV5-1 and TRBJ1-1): KAGVTQTPRYLIKTRGQQVTLSCSPISGHRSVSWYQQTPGQGLQFLFEYFSETQRNKGNFPGRFSGRQFSNSRSEMNVSTLELGDSALYLCASSPVPRGGSTEAFFGQGTRLTVV.

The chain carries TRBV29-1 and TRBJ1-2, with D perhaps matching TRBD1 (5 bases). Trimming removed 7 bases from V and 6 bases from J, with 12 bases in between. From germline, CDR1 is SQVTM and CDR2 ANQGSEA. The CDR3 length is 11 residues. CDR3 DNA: TGCAGCGGCCAGGCGGGGGATGGCTACACCTTC. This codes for CSGQAGDGYTF.

CDR3 DNA sequence: TGCGCCAGCAGACTAGCGGCCTCCACCGGGGAGCTGTTTTTT. This gives the protein CASRLAASTGELFF. The rearrangement uses TRBV5-1 and TRBJ2-2; 8 bases line up with TRBD2. This CDR3 spans 14 amino acids. Germline V lookup: CDR1 SGHRS, CDR2 YFSETQ. Trimming cost V 5 bases and J 4 bases; bases outside gene matches: 4. Full variable domain (missing parts from reference TRBV5-1 and TRBJ2-2): KAGVTQTPRYLIKTRGQQVTLSCSPISGHRSVSWYQQTPGQGLQFLFEYFSETQRNKGNFPGRFSGRQFSNSRSEMNVSTLELGDSALYLCASRLAASTGELFFGEGSRLTVL.

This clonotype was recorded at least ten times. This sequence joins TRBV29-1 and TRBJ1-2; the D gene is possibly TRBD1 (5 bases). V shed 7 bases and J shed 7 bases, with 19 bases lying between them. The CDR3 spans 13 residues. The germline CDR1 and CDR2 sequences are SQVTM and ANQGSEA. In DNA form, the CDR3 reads TGCAGCGCTGCATGGGAGGTCGGGGGTGGCTACACCTTC. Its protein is CSAAWEVGGGYTF.

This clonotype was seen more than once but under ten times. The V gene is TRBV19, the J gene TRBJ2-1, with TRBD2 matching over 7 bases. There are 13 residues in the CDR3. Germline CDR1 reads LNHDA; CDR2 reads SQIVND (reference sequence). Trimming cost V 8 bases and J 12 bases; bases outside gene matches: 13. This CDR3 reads CASSGTIPGGQFF. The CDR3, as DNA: TGTGCCAGTTCAGGGACTATCCCAGGCGGGCAGTTCTTC.

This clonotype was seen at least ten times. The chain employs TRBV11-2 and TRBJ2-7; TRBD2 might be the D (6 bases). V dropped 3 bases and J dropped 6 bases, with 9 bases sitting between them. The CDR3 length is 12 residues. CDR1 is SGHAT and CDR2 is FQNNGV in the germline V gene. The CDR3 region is CASSFGRSEQYF. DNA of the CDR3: TGTGCCAGCAGCTTTGGGAGGAGCGAGCAGTACTTC.

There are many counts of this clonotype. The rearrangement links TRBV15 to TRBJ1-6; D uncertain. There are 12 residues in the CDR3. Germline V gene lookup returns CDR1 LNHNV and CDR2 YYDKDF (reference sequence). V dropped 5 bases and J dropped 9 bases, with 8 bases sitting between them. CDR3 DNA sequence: TGTGCCACCAGCCTTCGTGGTTCACCCCTCCACTTT. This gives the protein CATSLRGSPLHF. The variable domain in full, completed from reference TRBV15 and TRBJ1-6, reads DAMVIQNPRYQVTQFGKPVTLSCSQTLNHNVMYWYQQKSSQAPKLLFHYYDKDFNNEADTPDNFQSRRPNTSFCFLDIRSPGLGDTAMYLCATSLRGSPLHFGNGTRLTVT.

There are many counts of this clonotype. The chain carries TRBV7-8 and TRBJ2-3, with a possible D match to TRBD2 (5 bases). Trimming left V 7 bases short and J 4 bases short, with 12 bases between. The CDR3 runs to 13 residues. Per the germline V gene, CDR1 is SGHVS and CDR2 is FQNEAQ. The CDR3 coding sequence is TGTGCCAGCATGATATACGGGGCAGATACGCAGTATTTT. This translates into CASMIYGADTQYF.